Shown below are 5 T cell receptor beta chains from a single sample sequenced in a study of blood T cell repertoires in COVID-19. Data came from immunoSEQ multiplex PCR; TCRdb stores just in-frame clones and leaves some out. The sample consists of some 250,000 clones, under 85% of them appearing once. Sequencing was carried out using peripheral blood. The receptors stem from a man in his thirties or forties who had recovered from COVID-19.

The chain uses TRBV21-1 and TRBJ1-2; the DNA was not used to check the table's D call, TRBD1. TRBV21-1 is designated a pseudogene. The CDR3 spans 12 residues. For the CDR3, the DNA is TGTGCCACCAGAGACAGGGGTGGAGGCTACACCTTC. This codes for CATRDRGGGYTF.

This clone was counted only a few times. In nucleotides, the CDR3 is TGTGCCAGCTGTCTAGCGGGCCCGAACACCGGGGAGCTGTTTTTT. It specifies CASCLAGPNTGELFF. V usage is TRBV27 and J usage is TRBJ2-2; TRBD2 agrees at 8 bases. The CDR3 length is 15 residues. Germline CDR1 is MNHEY and CDR2 is SMNVEV (reference sequence). The junction had 5 bases not matched to a gene; V was cut back by 8 bases and J by 0 bases.

The V and J genes are TRBV10-3 and TRBJ2-7; 9 bases match TRBD2. This CDR3 contains 14 residues. J gave up 6 bases and V 10 bases, and 13 bases lay outside the gene matches. Germline loops: CDR1 ENHRY, CDR2 SYGVKD. The CDR3, as DNA: TGTGCCACCAGGATAGCGGGGGTACAAAGCGAGCAGTACTTC. This codes for CATRIAGVQSEQYF.

The chain joins TRBV27 to TRBJ2-1, with TRBD2 matching 8 bases. CDR3 length: 18 residues. Germline CDR1 is MNHEY and CDR2 is SMNVEV (reference sequence). Trimming cost V 2 bases and J 3 bases; bases outside gene matches: 12. In DNA, the CDR3 is TGTGCCAGCAGTTTAAGGGCGGTAAGCGGGGGCCGCTACAATGAGCAGTTCTTC. This sequence encodes CASSLRAVSGGRYNEQFF.

The CDR3 region is CASSFPLAGGPYNEQFF. CDR3 in DNA: TGTGCCAGCAGTTTCCCTCTAGCGGGGGGGCCTTACAATGAGCAGTTCTTC. The chain links TRBV28 to TRBJ2-1; 12 nucleotides align to TRBD2. Germline-derived CDR1 and CDR2 are MDHEN and SYDVKM. The V and J ends lost 3 bases and 4 bases, in that order; junction bases with no gene match: 7. The CDR3 extends over 17 amino acids.